Listed below are T cell receptor beta chains from one sample, sequenced in a study of blood T cell repertoires in COVID-19. Measured with immunoSEQ multiplex PCR; TCRdb has only the in-frame clones, and not every one. The data show about 300,000 clones, with 70% to 90% seen just once and less than 2.5% held by the top ten. Sequencing was performed on PBMCs or T cells enriched from blood (not recorded which). These receptors all stem from a man between 25 and 39 years old who had recovered from COVID-19. Each CDR3 is given with its conserved first and last residue. Fields, in order: J gene, D gene, V gene, clone size, CDR3 DNA, CDR3 protein. A D gene is named only where the DNA matches it firmly. Some rows mark clone size as missing; the rest say once, few, many or name a class of expanded clone.

TRBJ1-6 . TRBV5-1 . TGCGCCAGCAGCTTGCTGAGTACGGGTAATTCACCCCTCCACTTT CASSLLSTGNSPLHF
TRBJ1-1 . TRBV9 . TGTGCCAGCAACGTCATAGGGGGAGACACTGAAGCTTTCTTT CASNVIGGDTEAFF
TRBJ1-6 TRBD1 TRBV7-2 . TGTGCCAGCAGCTCCTCGTCCGGGACAGCTGTAATCCTCCACTTT CASSSSSGTAVILHF
TRBJ1-6 . TRBV30 few TGTGCCTGGAGTGTAACAGGGATGGATTCACCCCTCCACTTT CAWSVTGMDSPLHF
TRBJ2-2 TRBD2 TRBV19 . TGTGCCAGTAGTATACCGGGACTAGCGGGGTACACCGGGGAGCTGTTTTTT CASSIPGLAGYTGELFF
TRBJ1-1 . TRBV10-2 . TGCGCCAGCAGCAGGACAAGACCGAACACTGAAGCTTTCTTT CASSRTRPNTEAFF
TRBJ2-1 . TRBV2 few TGTGCCAGCAGAGAACAGGGCAGTGAGCAGTTCTTC CASREQGSEQFF
TRBJ2-2 TRBD2 TRBV19 . TGTGCCAGTAGTATGTGGCTAGCGGGGGCCGTTGCGAACACCGGGGAGCTGTTTTTT CASSMWLAGAVANTGELFF
TRBJ2-3 TRBD2 TRBV5-1 . TGCGCCAGCAGCTTGGCCACTGGCGGGGGGGGTGAAGATACGCAGTATTTT CASSLATGGGGEDTQYF
TRBJ2-1 . TRBV9 . TGTGCCAGCAGCGTGGGGACTCCTTACTCCTACAATGAGCAGTTCTTC CASSVGTPYSYNEQFF
TRBJ1-5 TRBD1 TRBV2 . TGTGCCAGCAGTGACCCGGGACAGGGCAATCAGCCCCAGCATTTT CASSDPGQGNQPQHF
TRBJ2-2 . TRBV19 . TGTGCCAGTAGCCTACAGGCCCCGGAGCTGTTTTTT CASSLQAPELFF
TRBJ2-1 . TRBV6-5 once TGTGCCAGCAGTTACGAGTGGGGCCCAGGCAATGAGCAGTTCTTC CASSYEWGPGNEQFF
TRBJ2-2 TRBD1 TRBV7-2 . TGTGCCAGCAGCTCGACACAGGGGAAGAACACCGGGGAGCTGTTTTTT CASSSTQGKNTGELFF
TRBJ2-7 . TRBV10-1 . TGCGCCAGCAGTGAGTTTTCGCGAGGCGAGCAGTACTTC CASSEFSRGEQYF
TRBJ1-3 . TRBV6-5 . TGTGCCAGCAGTCCGGACAGCTCTGGAAACACCATATATTTT CASSPDSSGNTIYF
TRBJ1-5 . TRBV2 . TGTGCCAGCACAAGACAGGATAGCAATCAGCCCCAGCATTTT CASTRQDSNQPQHF
TRBJ1-6 . TRBV9 . TGTGCCAGCAGCGTAGGGCAGGGAAATTCACCCCTCCACTTT CASSVGQGNSPLHF
TRBJ2-1 . TRBV11-2 . TGTGCCAGCAGCTCTATATCATTCTACTACAATGAGCAGTTCTTC CASSSISFYYNEQFF
TRBJ1-2 . TRBV19 few TGTGCCAGTAGCCCAGGAACATATGGCTACACCTTC CASSPGTYGYTF
TRBJ2-3 TRBD2 TRBV10-3 . TGTGCCATCACGCGGGGGGAGAACACAGATACGCAGTATTTT CAITRGENTDTQYF
TRBJ1-2 TRBD1 TRBV7-9 . TGTGCCAGCAGCCGCCCGGGACAGATGACCCTCAACTATGGCTACACCTTC CASSRPGQMTLNYGYTF
TRBJ1-6 . TRBV6-1 . TGTGCCAGCAGTGAAGTGGGGGGTCCCAATTCACCCCTCCACTTT CASSEVGGPNSPLHF
TRBJ1-3 . TRBV9 . TGTGCCAGCAGCTCCAGGGGTAGCTCTGGAAACACCATATATTTT CASSSRGSSGNTIYF
TRBJ1-1 . TRBV7-8 . TGTGCCAGCAGCTTACGGTCAGGAAACACTGAAGCTTTCTTT CASSLRSGNTEAFF
TRBJ1-1 . TRBV27 few TGTGCCAGCTGCGATGGCACTGAAGCTTTCTTT CASCDGTEAFF
TRBJ2-5 . TRBV2 . TGTGCCAGCAGTTCTCGCTTAGCGGAAGAGACCCAGTACTTC CASSSRLAEETQYF
TRBJ2-5 TRBD1 TRBV5-6 . TGTGCCAGCAGCTTACCGGGACAGAGTAGGGAAGAGACCCAGTACTTC CASSLPGQSREETQYF
TRBJ1-2 TRBD1 TRBV7-6 . TGTGCCAGCAGCCCTTACCGGGACAGCTTTGAAGGCTACACCTTC CASSPYRDSFEGYTF
TRBJ1-2 TRBD1 TRBV29-1 . TGCAGCGTCCTAGGGGGCCGGGACTATGGCTACACCTTC CSVLGGRDYGYTF
TRBJ2-3 TRBD2 TRBV4-2 . TGTGCCAGCAGCCAAGTCAGCGGGGGGGCGAGCACAGATACGCAGTATTTT CASSQVSGGASTDTQYF
TRBJ1-5 TRBD1 TRBV6-5 . TGTGCCAGCAGCCCGACAGGGAATAGCAATCAGCCCCAGCATTTT CASSPTGNSNQPQHF
TRBJ2-6 TRBD1 TRBV5-1 . TGCGCCAGCAGCTTGGGGACAGGGGGGCAGGTTAACTCTGGGGCCAACGTCCTGACTTTC CASSLGTGGQVNSGANVLTF
TRBJ1-2 TRBD1 TRBV6-5 . TGTGCCAGCAGTCCTGACAGGGGGAGCGGCTACACCTTC CASSPDRGSGYTF
TRBJ1-6 . TRBV5-8 . TGTGCCAGCAGCCTCGCGGGGGGCTGGGATTCACCCCTCCACTTT CASSLAGGWDSPLHF
TRBJ2-2 . TRBV7-9 . TGTGCCAGCAGCTTCGTCCAGGGGATCGGGGAGCTGTTTTTT CASSFVQGIGELFF
TRBJ1-1 . TRBV10-1 . TGCGCCAGCAGTGAGTTCCCACCGGGACACTCCGCGGTGCCTGAAGCTTTCTTT CASSEFPPGHSAVPEAFF
TRBJ2-7 . TRBV7-9 few TGTGCCAGCAGCTTAGATTGGGGGGGCGCATCGGACGAGCAGTACTTC CASSLDWGGASDEQYF
TRBJ1-2 TRBD1 TRBV5-1 . TGCGCCAGCAGCTCAAGACAGGGGAACTATGGCTACACCTTC CASSSRQGNYGYTF
TRBJ1-3 . TRBV7-3 . TGTGCCAGCAGCTTATCGTCCGGAAACACCATATATTTT CASSLSSGNTIYF
TRBJ2-2 . TRBV6-4 few TGTGCCAGCGGACTGGGTGAGGGGAACACCGGGGAGCTGTTTTTT CASGLGEGNTGELFF
TRBJ2-2 . TRBV24-1 . TGTGCCACCAGTGATAGTTTACCTGGGCTTTCCACCGGGGAGCTGTTTTTT CATSDSLPGLSTGELFF
TRBJ1-1 . TRBV4-1 . TGCGCCAGCAGCATGAGGCAGACTATGAACACTGAAGCTTTCTTT CASSMRQTMNTEAFF
TRBJ2-7 TRBD2 TRBV20-1 . TGCAGTGCTAGTCGGACTAGCGAGCAGTACTTC CSASRTSEQYF
TRBJ1-3 . TRBV29-1 . TGCAGCGTTGAGGGCAGGGACTCTGGAAACACCATATATTTT CSVEGRDSGNTIYF
TRBJ1-1 TRBD1 TRBV25-1 . TGTGCCAGCAGTGCGGGACAGGGGGCTGGGGACACTGAAGCTTTCTTT CASSAGQGAGDTEAFF
TRBJ1-1 . TRBV12-3/TRBV12-4 . TGTGCCAGCAGCGGGTGGACTGAAGCTTTCTTT CASSGWTEAFF
TRBJ2-7 . TRBV9 . TGTGCCAGCAGCCTCGGAAAAAGTTCGGGCTCCTACGAGCAGTACTTC CASSLGKSSGSYEQYF
TRBJ1-1 . TRBV18 few TGTGCCAGCTCACGATCGGGAAGCAAAAACACTGAAGCTTTCTTT CASSRSGSKNTEAFF